This T cell receptor beta chain emerged from a study of beta chain features in type 1 diabetes. As for the study in general: The examined sorted cells totaled around 100 million across samples.

Germline-derived CDR1 and CDR2 are SNHLY and FYNNEI. This CDR3 is built from 14 residues. The V end lost 7 bases, the J end lost 0 bases, and 9 bases lay between the germline ends. Reverse transcription of all isolated RNA meant that expressed TCRB transcripts were sequenced. Sequenced by immunoSEQ multiplex PCR; TCRdb stores in-frame clones only, minus some. The sample includes 70,000 to 90,000 clones, about 32% of them seen just once. Blood was drawn once from each donor into heparinised tubes. The draws averaged around 120 mL. Input material: stem cell memory CD4+ T cells from blood. The V call is TRBV2, the J call TRBJ2-2; tentative D call: TRBD2 (6 bases). The sequence was obtained from a woman aged 18-29 years in good health. CDR3 sequence: CASKRVANTGELFF. The CDR3 DNA is TGTGCCAGCAAGCGGGTGGCGAACACCGGGGAGCTGTTTTTT.